The present T cell receptor (beta chain) was sequenced within a study of blood T cells in healthy people across ages. With a J-beta primer mix and a sample-barcoded 5' primer, a second PCR ran about 6 to 11 cycles. Every cDNA molecule bore a tag from a template-switch adaptor containing 12 random nucleotides. TCRdb re-derived calls from the 5' RACE reads in MiXCR, one entry per CDR3 protein. The sample has 650,000 to 1,000,000 distinct CDR3 sequences, approximately 35% seen once. Drawn from each donor were around 10 milliliters of peripheral blood. Every sample had a minimum of 7 million PBMCs isolated. With each sample, at least 5 micrograms of total RNA were extracted. V lost 0 bases and J lost 7, with 14 bases in between. Per germline, CDR1 SGHRS and CDR2 YFSETQ. This CDR3 region has 14 residues. This clonotype was seen more than once but under ten times.

The sequence derives from a man in his late teens or twenties in good health. Sequencing was performed on blood. This chain links TRBV5-1 with TRBJ2-7, with D perhaps being TRBD1 or TRBD2 (5 bases each). CDR3 sequence reads: CASSLGDASPEQYF. The CDR3 bases are TGCGCCAGCAGCTTGGGGGACGCTTCACCTGAGCAGTACTTC. The complete variable domain, with remaining parts taken from reference TRBV5-1 and TRBJ2-7, reads KAGVTQTPRYLIKTRGQQVTLSCSPISGHRSVSWYQQTPGQGLQFLFEYFSETQRNKGNFPGRFSGRQFSNSRSEMNVSTLELGDSALYLCASSLGDASPEQYFGPGTRLTVT.